A single sample is the source of the 5 T cell receptor beta chains below, sequenced in a study of T cell repertoires in cytomegalovirus infection (dated by TCRdb to the late 2010s). Sequencing was carried out with an Illumina HiSeq 1500. The public reads were reprocessed in TCRdb via fastp at Q25 and MiXCR, keeping in-frame beta chains. CDR3 protein sequences are deduplicated, and each keeps its most common genes and DNA. The sample includes about 360,000 distinct CDR3 sequences, with over 15% observed a single time. The ten top clones hold under 9% of the sample. The sequencing input was PBMCs. The source is a human donor in good health (CMV status not recorded). Some clones in this sample may be carry-over from other donors' samples.

There are many counts of this clonotype. J is TRBJ2-5 and V is TRBV7-2; TRBD2 is a possible D gene (7 bases). This CDR3 is 14 amino acids long. The germline V gene encodes CDR1 SGHTA and CDR2 FQGNSA. The V end was cut by 3 bases, the J end by 5 bases, with 13 bases between. CDR3 DNA sequence: TGTGCCAGCAGCTTGGGAGGGGGACGGGAGACCCAGTACTTC. Translating gives CASSLGGGRETQYF.

The chain is built from TRBV2 and TRBJ2-1; TRBD2 is a possible D gene (6 bases). The CDR3 runs to 16 residues. Germline V gene sequence: CDR1 SNHLY, CDR2 FYNNEI. Between the trimmed V and J ends, which lost 6 bases and 1 base, there was a span of 16 bases. CDR3 sequence: CASRRSGAGSYNEQFF. In DNA form, the CDR3 reads TGTGCCAGCAGACGGTCCGGCGCGGGGTCCTACAATGAGCAGTTCTTC.

This chain links TRBV7-9 with TRBJ2-1; 13 bases fit TRBD2. After removal of 5 bases from V and 1 base from J, the junction contained 8 bases not matched to a gene. This CDR3 is 18 amino acids long. CDR1 is SEHNR, CDR2 FQNEAQ, per germline (reference sequence). The DNA of the CDR3 is TGTGCCAGCAGCCAACTAGCGGGAGGGGTAAAGTCCTACAATGAGCAGTTCTTC. Translating gives CASSQLAGGVKSYNEQFF.

V usage is TRBV11-2 and J usage is TRBJ2-1, with TRBD2 matching over 9 bases. CDR3 size: 16 residues. Germline CDR1 reads SGHAT; CDR2 reads FQNNGV. Germline trimming cut 5 bases from V and 6 bases from J; bases unmatched to any gene: 11. As DNA, the CDR3 is TGTGCCAGCAGCCCTAGGGGGCGGGAGGGCCGCAATGAGCAGTTCTTC. Protein: CASSPRGREGRNEQFF. Supplemented by reference TRBV11-2 and TRBJ2-1, the full variable domain reads EAGVAQSPRYKIIEKRQSVAFWCNPISGHATLYWYQQILGQGPKLLIQFQNNGVVDDSQLPKDRFSAERLKGVDSTLKIQPAKLEDSAVYLCASSPRGREGRNEQFFGPGTRLTVL.

The chain joins TRBV5-5 to TRBJ1-5; possible D gene TRBD1, 5 bases. CDR1 is SGHKS and CDR2 is YYEKEE in the germline V gene (reference sequence). V lost 4 bases to trimming and J lost 2 bases, with 10 bases between them. This CDR3 has 14 residues. CDR3: CASSPEGGNQPQHF. The CDR3 DNA reads TGTGCCAGCAGCCCCGAAGGGGGCAATCAGCCCCAGCATTTT. The complete variable domain, with remaining parts taken from reference TRBV5-5 and TRBJ1-5, reads DAGVTQSPTHLIKTRGQQVTLRCSPISGHKSVSWYQQVLGQGPQFIFQYYEKEERGRGNFPDRFSARQFPNYSSELNVNALLLGDSALYLCASSPEGGNQPQHFGDGTRLSIL.